The 11 T cell receptor beta chains given below trace back to one sample, sequenced in a study of CD8+ T cells in alopecia areata (dated by TCRdb to between 2018 and 2020). The intended sense of this specimen's time point label: 20 to 30 weeks on oral tofacitinib. What this sample's treatment or condition label stands for: oral pan-JAK inhibitor, 5-10 mg twice daily. The library was prepared using the immunoSEQ multiplex PCR assay. RNA was extracted from all samples and reverse transcribed into cDNA as template for TCR sequencing. The table comes from immuneACCESS by way of TCRdb, which keeps in-frame sequences with V and J called. Part of the clones is missing from these tables; in studies checked, under half for an unresolved V gene and the rest for unknown reasons. This sample gives 190,000 or so clones in total; roughly 60% of them show up just once. Of the sample, approximately 5.1% falls within the top ten clones.

The sequencing here drew on CD4+ T cells sorted from blood, taken at week 24, from a patient treated with tofacitinib. The receptors derive from a human donor with alopecia areata.

In its sample, this clone was seen a few times. This sequence joins TRBV29-1 and TRBJ1-5, with TRBD1 as a possible D gene (5 bases). V lost 6 bases and J lost 1, with 10 bases in between. Looked up from germline, CDR1 is SQVTM and CDR2 is ANQGSEA. The CDR3 spans 13 residues. This CDR3 is CSVGGESNQPQHF. The CDR3 DNA sequence: TGCAGCGTAGGAGGGGAGAGCAATCAGCCCCAGCATTTT.

This chain joins TRBV29-1 and TRBJ2-5; D possibly matches TRBD1 or TRBD2 (5 bases each). Germline V gene lookup returns CDR1 SQVTM and CDR2 ANQGSEA. CDR3 size: 12 residues. V was pared by 7 bases and J by 5 bases, with 14 bases between. In nucleotides, the CDR3 is TGCAGCGGGGGACGATCTGGGGAGACCCAGTACTTC. It is translated as CSGGRSGETQYF.

J is TRBJ2-7 and V is TRBV5-1, with TRBD1 identical over 8 bases. This CDR3 is 14 amino acids long. V lost 4 bases to trimming and J lost 3 bases; unmatched junction nucleotides: 6. In germline, CDR1 is SGHRS, CDR2 YFSETQ. CDR3 in amino acids: CASSPGQGNYEQYF. DNA for the CDR3: TGCGCCAGCAGCCCCGGACAGGGCAACTACGAGCAGTACTTC.

V and J are TRBV9 and TRBJ2-5, with TRBD2 matching over 8 bases. V lost 0 bases and J lost 3; bases outside the gene matches: 4. Germline V CDR1 and CDR2: SGDLS, YYNGEE. The CDR3 is 15 amino acids. CDR3 sequence: CASSVAAGVEETQYF. In nucleotides, the CDR3 is TGTGCCAGCAGCGTAGCAGCGGGAGTGGAAGAGACCCAGTACTTC. The full variable domain, with the rest looked up from reference TRBV9 and TRBJ2-5, is DSGVTQTPKHLITATGQRVTLRCSPRSGDLSVYWYQQSLDQGLQFLIQYYNGEERAKGNILERFSAQQFPDLHSELNLSSLELGDSALYFCASSVAAGVEETQYFGPGTRLLVL.

This clone was seen more than once but under ten times. The chain couples TRBV5-8 to TRBJ1-2; possible D gene TRBD1, 5 bases. The CDR3 runs to 14 residues. Deletions cut 1 base from V and 2 bases from J, with 9 bases between. In germline, CDR1 is SGHTS, CDR2 YDEGEE. CDR3 DNA sequence: TGTGCCAGCAGCTTGTCCGGGGGAAACTATGGCTACACCTTC. It translates to CASSLSGGNYGYTF.

The chain recombines TRBV18 with TRBJ2-7, with D perhaps matching TRBD1 or TRBD2 (6 bases each). Trimming removed 3 bases from V and 4 bases from J, with 13 bases in between. The CDR3 length is 14 residues. CDR1 and CDR2 from the germline V gene are KGHSH and LQKENI. The CDR3 bases are TGTGCCAGCTCACCGGAGGGCAGGGGTTACGAGCAGTACTTC. Translation: CASSPEGRGYEQYF.

V and J are TRBV29-1 and TRBJ2-1; D is undetermined. This CDR3 has 14 amino acids. Germline assignment: CDR1 SQVTM and CDR2 ANQGSEA. Trimming left V 7 bases short and J 7 bases short, with 20 bases between. The CDR3 protein is CSDLGPRIRNEQFF. CDR3 coding DNA: TGCAGCGACCTTGGGCCTAGAATTCGTAATGAGCAGTTCTTC.

This rearrangement joins TRBV7-2 to TRBJ2-3, with D perhaps matching TRBD1 (5 bases). V was pared by 2 bases and J by 10 bases, with 10 bases between. Germline V CDR1 and CDR2: SGHTA, FQGNSA. The CDR3 extends over 12 amino acids. The CDR3 coding sequence is TGTGCCAGCAGCTTAAGCCTCAGGGCGCAGTATTTT. This encodes CASSLSLRAQYF. Together with reference TRBV7-2 and TRBJ2-3, the CDR3 gives the full variable domain: GAGVSQSPSNKVTEKGKDVELRCDPISGHTALYWYRQSLGQGLEFLIYFQGNSAPDKSGLPSDRFSAERTGGSVSTLTIQRTQQEDSAVYLCASSLSLRAQYFGPGTRLTVL.

Here the CDR3 DNA reads TGCGCCAGCAGCCAAGATTTTCGGCGGGGGGCTTCCGGCACAGATACGCAGTATTTT. Encoded protein: CASSQDFRRGASGTDTQYF. V usage is TRBV4-3 and J usage is TRBJ2-3; TRBD2 matches at 8 bases. The length of the CDR3 is 19 residues. The V segment lost 0 bases and the J segment 1 base; nucleotides outside the gene matches: 12. CDR1 is LGHNA, CDR2 YSLEER, per germline.

The chain carries TRBV30 and TRBJ1-4, with 8 bases that match TRBD1. The CDR3 contains 15 residues. CDR1 and CDR2 (germline): GTSNPN, SVGIG (reference sequence). The V and J ends lost 0 bases and 4 bases, in that order; junction bases with no gene match: 4. CDR3 sequence reads: CAWSVDRVINEKLFF. The CDR3 DNA is TGTGCCTGGAGTGTGGACAGGGTGATTAATGAAAAACTGTTTTTT.

This sequence joins TRBV5-1 and TRBJ2-4; TRBD2 agrees at 10 bases. V gave up 4 bases and J gave up 7 bases; unmatched junction bases: 5. This CDR3 has 14 residues. Germline CDR1 is SGHRS and CDR2 is YFSETQ. CDR3 residues: CASSEAGGRNIQYF. The CDR3 DNA is TGCGCCAGCAGCGAAGCGGGGGGGCGGAACATTCAGTACTTC. Full variable domain (missing parts from reference TRBV5-1 and TRBJ2-4): KAGVTQTPRYLIKTRGQQVTLSCSPISGHRSVSWYQQTPGQGLQFLFEYFSETQRNKGNFPGRFSGRQFSNSRSEMNVSTLELGDSALYLCASSEAGGRNIQYFGAGTRLSVL.